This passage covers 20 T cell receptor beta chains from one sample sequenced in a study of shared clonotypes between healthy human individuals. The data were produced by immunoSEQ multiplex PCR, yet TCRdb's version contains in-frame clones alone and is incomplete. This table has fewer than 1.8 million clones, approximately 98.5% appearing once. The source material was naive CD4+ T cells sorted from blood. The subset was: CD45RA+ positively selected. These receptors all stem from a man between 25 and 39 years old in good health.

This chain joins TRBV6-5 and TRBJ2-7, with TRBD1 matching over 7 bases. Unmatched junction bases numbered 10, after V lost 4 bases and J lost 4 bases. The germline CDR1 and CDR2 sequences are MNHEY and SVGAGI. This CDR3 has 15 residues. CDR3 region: CASSLPGQSRYEQYF. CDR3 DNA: TGTGCCAGCAGTTTGCCGGGACAGAGTCGATACGAGCAGTACTTC.

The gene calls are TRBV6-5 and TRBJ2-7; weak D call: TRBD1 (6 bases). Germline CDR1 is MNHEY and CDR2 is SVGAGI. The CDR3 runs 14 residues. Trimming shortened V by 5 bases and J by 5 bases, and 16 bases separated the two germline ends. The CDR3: CASSPGAYHHEQYF. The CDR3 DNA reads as TGTGCCAGCAGTCCAGGGGCCTATCACCACGAGCAGTACTTC.

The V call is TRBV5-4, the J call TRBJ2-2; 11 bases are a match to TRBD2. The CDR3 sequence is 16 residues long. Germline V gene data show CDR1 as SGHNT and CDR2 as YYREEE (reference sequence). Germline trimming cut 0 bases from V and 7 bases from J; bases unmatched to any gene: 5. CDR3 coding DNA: TGTGCCAGCAGCTTGGGGACTAGCGGGCCGAACGGGGAGCTGTTTTTT. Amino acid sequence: CASSLGTSGPNGELFF. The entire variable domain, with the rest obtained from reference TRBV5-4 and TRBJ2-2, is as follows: ETGVTQSPTHLIKTRGQQVTLRCSSQSGHNTVSWYQQALGQGPQFIFQYYREEENGRGNFPPRFSGLQFPNYSSELNVNALELDDSALYLCASSLGTSGPNGELFFGEGSRLTVL.

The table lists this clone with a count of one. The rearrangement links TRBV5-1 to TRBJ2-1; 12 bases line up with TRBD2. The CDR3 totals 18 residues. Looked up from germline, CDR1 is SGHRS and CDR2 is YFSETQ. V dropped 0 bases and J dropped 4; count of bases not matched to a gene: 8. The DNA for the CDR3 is TGCGCCAGCAGCTTGGGTACACTAGCGGGAGGTCCATACAATGAGCAGTTCTTC. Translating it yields CASSLGTLAGGPYNEQFF.

This chain's CDR3 is CAISDKTGGEVGYTF. CDR3 nucleotides: TGTGCCATCAGTGACAAGACAGGGGGCGAAGTGGGCTACACCTTC. The chain uses TRBV10-3 and TRBJ1-2; 10 bases align to TRBD1. The CDR3 has 15 residues. The ends lost 3 bases at V and 8 bases at J; junction bases unmatched: 9. CDR1 is ENHRY and CDR2 is SYGVKD in the germline V gene.

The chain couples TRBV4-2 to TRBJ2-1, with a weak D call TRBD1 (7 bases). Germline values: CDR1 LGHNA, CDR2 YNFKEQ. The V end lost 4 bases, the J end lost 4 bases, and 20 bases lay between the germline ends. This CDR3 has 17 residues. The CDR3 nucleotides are TGTGCCAGCAGCCCGCGGGACAGCCAAGGGGTGTACAATGAGCAGTTCTTC. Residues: CASSPRDSQGVYNEQFF.

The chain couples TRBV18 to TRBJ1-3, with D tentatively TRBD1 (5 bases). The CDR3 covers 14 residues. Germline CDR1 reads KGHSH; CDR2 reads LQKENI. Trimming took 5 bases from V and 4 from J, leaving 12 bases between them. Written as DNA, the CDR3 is TGTGCCAGCTCAAGCCGGGGACTGGGAAACACCATATATTTT. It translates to CASSSRGLGNTIYF.

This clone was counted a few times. The CDR3, as DNA: TGTGCCACCAGCAGGGGACTAGCGGCGAACACCGGGGAGCTGTTTTTT. It encodes CATSRGLAANTGELFF. The chain joins TRBV15 to TRBJ2-2, with TRBD2 matching 11 bases. The germline V gene encodes CDR1 LNHNV and CDR2 YYDKDF (reference sequence). V was pared by 3 bases and J by 0 bases, with 0 bases of the junction left unmatched. This CDR3 contains 16 residues.

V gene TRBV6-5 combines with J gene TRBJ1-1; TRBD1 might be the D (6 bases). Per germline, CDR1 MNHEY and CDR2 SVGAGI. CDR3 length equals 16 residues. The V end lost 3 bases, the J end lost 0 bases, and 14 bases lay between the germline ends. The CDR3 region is CASSYGGARVNTEAFF. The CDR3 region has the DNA TGTGCCAGCAGTTATGGGGGCGCCCGGGTGAACACTGAAGCTTTCTTT.

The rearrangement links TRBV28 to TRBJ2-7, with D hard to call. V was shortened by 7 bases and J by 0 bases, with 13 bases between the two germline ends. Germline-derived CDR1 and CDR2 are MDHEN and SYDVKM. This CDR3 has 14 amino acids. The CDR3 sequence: CASIPTLSSYEQYF. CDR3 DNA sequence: TGTGCCAGCATTCCGACTCTTAGCTCCTACGAGCAGTACTTC.

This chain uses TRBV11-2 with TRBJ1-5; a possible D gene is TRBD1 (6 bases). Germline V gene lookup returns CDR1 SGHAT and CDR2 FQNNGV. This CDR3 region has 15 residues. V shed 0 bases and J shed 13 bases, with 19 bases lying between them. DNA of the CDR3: TGTGCCAGCAGCTTAGATATTCTAAGGGGACACCGTCAGCATTTT. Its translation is CASSLDILRGHRQHF.

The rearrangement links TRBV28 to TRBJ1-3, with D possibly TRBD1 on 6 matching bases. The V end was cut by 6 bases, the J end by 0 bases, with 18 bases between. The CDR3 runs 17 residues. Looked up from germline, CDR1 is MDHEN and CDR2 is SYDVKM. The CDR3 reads CASSPGEQFFSGNTIYF. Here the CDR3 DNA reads TGTGCCAGCAGCCCAGGGGAACAGTTCTTCTCTGGAAACACCATATATTTT.

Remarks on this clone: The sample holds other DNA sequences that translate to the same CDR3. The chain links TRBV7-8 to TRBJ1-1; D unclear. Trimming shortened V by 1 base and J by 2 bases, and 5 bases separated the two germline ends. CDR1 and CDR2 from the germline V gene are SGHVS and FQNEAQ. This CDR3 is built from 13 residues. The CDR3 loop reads CASSLVGNTEAFF. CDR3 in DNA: TGTGCCAGCAGCTTAGTTGGCAACACTGAAGCTTTCTTT.

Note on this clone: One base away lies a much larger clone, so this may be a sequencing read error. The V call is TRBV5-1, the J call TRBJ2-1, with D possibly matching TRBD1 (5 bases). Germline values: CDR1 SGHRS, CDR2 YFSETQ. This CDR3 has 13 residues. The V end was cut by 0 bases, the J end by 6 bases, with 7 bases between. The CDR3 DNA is TGCGCCAGCAGCTTGGGACAGATCAATGAGCAGTTCTTC. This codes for CASSLGQINEQFF. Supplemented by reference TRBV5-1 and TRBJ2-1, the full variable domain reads KAGVTQTPRYLIKTRGQQVTLSCSPISGHRSVSWYQQTPGQGLQFLFEYFSETQRNKGNFPGRFSGRQFSNSRSEMNVSTLELGDSALYLCASSLGQINEQFFGPGTRLTVL.

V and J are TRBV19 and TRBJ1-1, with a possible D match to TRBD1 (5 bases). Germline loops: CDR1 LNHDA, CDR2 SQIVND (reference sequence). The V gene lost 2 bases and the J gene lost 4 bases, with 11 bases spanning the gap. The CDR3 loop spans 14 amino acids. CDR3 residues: CASSITGGITEAFF. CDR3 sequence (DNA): TGTGCCAGTAGTATAACAGGAGGAATCACTGAAGCTTTCTTT.

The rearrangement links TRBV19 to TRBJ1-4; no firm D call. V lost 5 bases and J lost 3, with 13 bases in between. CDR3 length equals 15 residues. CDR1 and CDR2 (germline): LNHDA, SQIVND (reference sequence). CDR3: CASSSGILANEKLFF. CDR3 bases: TGTGCCAGTAGTTCGGGAATTCTGGCTAATGAAAAACTGTTTTTT.

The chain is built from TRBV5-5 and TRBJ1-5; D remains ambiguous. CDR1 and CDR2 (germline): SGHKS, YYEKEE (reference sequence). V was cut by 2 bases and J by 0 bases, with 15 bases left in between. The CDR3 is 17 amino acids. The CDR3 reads CASSFVQAGYSNQPQHF. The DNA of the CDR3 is TGTGCCAGCAGCTTCGTTCAGGCCGGTTATAGCAATCAGCCCCAGCATTTT.

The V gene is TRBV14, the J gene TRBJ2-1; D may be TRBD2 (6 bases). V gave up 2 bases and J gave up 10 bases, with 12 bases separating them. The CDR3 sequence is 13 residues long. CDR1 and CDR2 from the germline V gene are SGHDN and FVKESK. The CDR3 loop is CASSQQPAGEQFF. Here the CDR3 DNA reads TGTGCCAGCAGCCAACAACCGGCGGGGGAGCAGTTCTTC. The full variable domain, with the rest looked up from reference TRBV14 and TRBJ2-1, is EAGVTQFPSHSVIEKGQTVTLRCDPISGHDNLYWYRRVMGKEIKFLLHFVKESKQDESGMPNNRFLAERTGGTYSTLKVQPAELEDSGVYFCASSQQPAGEQFFGPGTRLTVL.

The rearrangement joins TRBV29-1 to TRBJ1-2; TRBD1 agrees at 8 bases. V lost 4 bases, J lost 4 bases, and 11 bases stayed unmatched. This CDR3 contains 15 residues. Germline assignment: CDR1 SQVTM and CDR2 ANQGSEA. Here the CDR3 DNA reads TGCAGCGTTGGAAGGGACAGGCTGGTCAGCTATGGCTACACCTTC. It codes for CSVGRDRLVSYGYTF.

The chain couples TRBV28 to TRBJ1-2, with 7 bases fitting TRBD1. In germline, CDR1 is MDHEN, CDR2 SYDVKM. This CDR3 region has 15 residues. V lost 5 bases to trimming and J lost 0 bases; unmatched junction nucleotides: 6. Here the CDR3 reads CASSRTGGPNYGYTF. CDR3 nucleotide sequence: TGTGCCAGCAGTCGGACAGGCGGACCTAACTATGGCTACACCTTC.